This entry is about one T cell receptor (beta chain). This record belongs to a study of blood T cell repertoires in COVID-19. Looking at the study overall: Italy, Spain and the United States were the sources of the convalescent and acute COVID-19 samples. T cells, B-cell-depleted T cells, or PBMCs provided the cDNA or gDNA that served as material.

Sequencing was performed with immunoSEQ multiplex PCR; in TCRdb, only in-frame clones are kept and a portion is missing. The sample lists 150,000 to 200,000 clones, about four fifths occurring once. V gave up 3 bases and J gave up 3 bases, with 14 bases separating them. Germline CDR1 SGHNT, CDR2 YENEEA. The CDR3 has 15 residues. The chain combines TRBV11-3 with TRBJ2-5, with unresolved D. This receptor was taken from a woman in her 40s with COVID-19, enrolled during active disease. Sequenced: peripheral blood. The CDR3 loop is CASSLLSQREETQYF. For the CDR3, the DNA is TGTGCCAGCAGCTTGTTATCGCAGCGCGAAGAGACCCAGTACTTC.